The sequence of this T cell receptor beta chain was determined in a study of cytomegalovirus exposure and HLA in healthy donors. From germline, CDR1 is MNHEY and CDR2 SVGAGI. V lost 6 bases and J lost 1, with 13 bases in between. CDR3 length: 14 residues. A multiplex PCR was run with 60 Vbeta primers and 13 Jbeta primers. Clones were sequenced by immunoSEQ multiplex PCR, and TCRdb holds only the in-frame ones, with some missing. The table has approximately 90,000 clones, 60% to 70% seen once. This clone was picked up a small number of times. The source of this sequence is a woman in her twenties or thirties in good health and CMV-seronegative. Sequencing was carried out using PBMCs. This chain links TRBV6-5 with TRBJ2-7; tentative D call: TRBD1 (5 bases). The CDR3 coding sequence is TGTGCCAGCAGCAGGGAAGTTGTGTCCTACGAGCAGTACTTC. Translating gives CASSREVVSYEQYF.